What follows describes a single T cell receptor (beta chain). Its target is unknown. This entry is derived from a study of T-cell memory formation after mild COVID-19. Across the study: The TCR clusters were mostly specific to one donor.

Study-level findings and limits: Mostly located in CM and EM were contracting CD4+ clones, with contracting CD8+ clones located in EMRA. Memory sampled before infection contained some responding clones, suggesting cross-reactive memory joined.

The CDR3 covers 16 residues. Germline V CDR1 and CDR2: DFQATT, SNEGSKA (reference sequence). Unmatched junction bases numbered 11, after V lost 3 bases and J lost 3 bases. Employing constant-segment primers, 5'RACE generated TCR alpha and TCR beta cDNA libraries bearing sample barcodes and UMIs. TCRdb fed the 5' RACE reads into MiXCR, producing one record per CDR3 protein. Of 300,000 to 350,000 distinct CDR3 sequences listed, approximately 13% are singletons. This TCR was recovered from a man younger than 35 who had mild COVID-19 (a few samples of this study predate the infection). Cell type and time point are not known. This chain uses TRBV20-1 with TRBJ1-5; 7 nucleotides agree with TRBD1. Sample: PBMCs or a T cell subset sorted from them (not recorded which). CDR3 nucleotides: TGCAGTGCTAGGGACAGGATCCGGGGCGCCAATCAGCCCCAGCATTTT. Its translation is CSARDRIRGANQPQHF.